Included here is one TCR beta chain sequence, with context. Its antigen is not known. The source of the sample is a study of cytomegalovirus exposure and HLA in healthy donors. Regarding the study as a whole: Specificity for CMV antigens was confirmed in vitro for a few of the CMV-associated chains. The tendency of first-cohort TCR clusters to co-occur in the 100 to 150 validation repertoires was identified by a subsequent analysis. The study labeled roughly 160 TCR beta chains cytomegalovirus-associated.

Produced via immunoSEQ multiplex PCR; TCRdb's table is partial and in-frame only. The sample contains 200,000 or so clones, roughly 80% of which appear only once. The donors belonged to the approximately 120-subject validation cohort, separate from the roughly 700-subject first cohort. Germline V gene sequence: CDR1 MNHEY, CDR2 SMNVEV (reference sequence). Trimming removed 2 bases at V and 2 bases at J, with 16 bases between. The CDR3 length is 17 residues. The chain joins TRBV27 to TRBJ2-1, with TRBD1 as a possible D gene (5 bases). The sample was PBMCs. This TCR was recovered from a man between 18 and 29 years old in good health and CMV-seropositive. The CDR3 coding sequence is TGTGCCAGCAGTTTAGTCAGGGCTCAACCCACCTACAATGAGCAGTTCTTC. Translation gives CASSLVRAQPTYNEQFF.